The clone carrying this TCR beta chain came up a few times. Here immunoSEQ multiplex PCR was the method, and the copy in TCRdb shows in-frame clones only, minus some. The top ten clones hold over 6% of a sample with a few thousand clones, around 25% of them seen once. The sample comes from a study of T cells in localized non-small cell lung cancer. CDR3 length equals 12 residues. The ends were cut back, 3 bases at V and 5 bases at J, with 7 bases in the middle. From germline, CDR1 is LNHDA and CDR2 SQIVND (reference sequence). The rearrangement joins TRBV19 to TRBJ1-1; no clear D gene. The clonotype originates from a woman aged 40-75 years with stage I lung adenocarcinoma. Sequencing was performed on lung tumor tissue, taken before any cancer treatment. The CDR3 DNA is TGTGCCAGTAGTATCGGTTGGACTGAAGCTTTCTTT. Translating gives CASSIGWTEAFF.